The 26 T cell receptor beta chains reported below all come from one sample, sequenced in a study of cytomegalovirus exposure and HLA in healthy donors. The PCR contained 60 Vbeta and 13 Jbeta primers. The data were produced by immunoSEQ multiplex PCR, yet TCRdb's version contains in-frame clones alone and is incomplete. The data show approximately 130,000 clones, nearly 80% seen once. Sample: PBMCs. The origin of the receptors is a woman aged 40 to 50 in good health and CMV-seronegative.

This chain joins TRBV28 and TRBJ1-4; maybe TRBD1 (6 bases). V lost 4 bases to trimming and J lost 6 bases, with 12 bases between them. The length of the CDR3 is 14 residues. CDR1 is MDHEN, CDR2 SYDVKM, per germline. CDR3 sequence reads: CASSSATGYEKLFF. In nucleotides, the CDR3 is TGTGCCAGCAGTTCCGCTACAGGGTATGAAAAACTGTTTTTT.

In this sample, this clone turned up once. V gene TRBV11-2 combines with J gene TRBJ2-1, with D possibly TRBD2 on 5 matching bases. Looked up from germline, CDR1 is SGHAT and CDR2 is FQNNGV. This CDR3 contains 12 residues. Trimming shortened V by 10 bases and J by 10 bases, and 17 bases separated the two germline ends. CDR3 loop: CATSRVFREQFF. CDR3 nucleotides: TGTGCCACCTCGAGGGTATTCCGGGAGCAGTTCTTC.

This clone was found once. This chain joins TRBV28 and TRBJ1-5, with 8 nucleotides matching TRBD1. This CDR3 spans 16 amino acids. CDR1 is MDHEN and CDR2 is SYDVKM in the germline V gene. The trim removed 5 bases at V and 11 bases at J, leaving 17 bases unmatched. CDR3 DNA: TGTGCCAGCAGTGGGCCGGGGACAGGCTCTTTTGGGGCCCAGCATTTT. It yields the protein CASSGPGTGSFGAQHF.

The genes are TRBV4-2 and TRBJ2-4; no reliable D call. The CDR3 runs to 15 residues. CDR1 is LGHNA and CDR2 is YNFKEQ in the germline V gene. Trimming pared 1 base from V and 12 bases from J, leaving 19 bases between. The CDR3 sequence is CASSQAVSLVYSQYF. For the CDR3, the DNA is TGTGCCAGCAGCCAAGCAGTGTCGCTTGTATACAGTCAGTACTTC.

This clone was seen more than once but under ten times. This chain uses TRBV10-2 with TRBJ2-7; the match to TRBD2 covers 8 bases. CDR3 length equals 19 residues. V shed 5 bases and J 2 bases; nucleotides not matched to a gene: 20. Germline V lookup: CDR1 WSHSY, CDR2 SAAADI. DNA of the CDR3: TGCGCCAGCAGTACCCCCGACTTTGGCGGGAGGCCAAGTACCTACGAGCAGTACTTC. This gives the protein CASSTPDFGGRPSTYEQYF.

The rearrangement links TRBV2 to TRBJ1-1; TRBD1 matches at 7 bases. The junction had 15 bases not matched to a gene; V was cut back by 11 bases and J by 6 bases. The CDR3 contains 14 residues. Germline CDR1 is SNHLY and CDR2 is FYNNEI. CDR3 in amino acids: CAGRTGGPWAEAFF. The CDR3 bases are TGTGCCGGCCGGACAGGTGGGCCGTGGGCTGAAGCTTTCTTT.

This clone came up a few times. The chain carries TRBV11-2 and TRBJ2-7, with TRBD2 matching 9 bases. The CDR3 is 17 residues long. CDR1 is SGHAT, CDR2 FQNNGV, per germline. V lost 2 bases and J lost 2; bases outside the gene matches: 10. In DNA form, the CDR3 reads TGTGCCAGCAGCTTAACACGTAGTTCTAGCGGGGCCTACGAGCAGTACTTC. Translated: CASSLTRSSSGAYEQYF. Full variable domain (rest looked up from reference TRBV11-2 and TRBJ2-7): EAGVAQSPRYKIIEKRQSVAFWCNPISGHATLYWYQQILGQGPKLLIQFQNNGVVDDSQLPKDRFSAERLKGVDSTLKIQPAKLEDSAVYLCASSLTRSSSGAYEQYFGPGTRLTVT.

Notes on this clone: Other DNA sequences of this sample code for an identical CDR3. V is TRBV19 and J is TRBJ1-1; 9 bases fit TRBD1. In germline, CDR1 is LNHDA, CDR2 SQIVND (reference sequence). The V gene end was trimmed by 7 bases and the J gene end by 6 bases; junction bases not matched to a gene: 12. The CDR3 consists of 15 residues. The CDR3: CASTLYGTGRAEAFF. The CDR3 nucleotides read TGTGCCAGTACCCTATACGGGACAGGGCGCGCTGAAGCTTTCTTT.

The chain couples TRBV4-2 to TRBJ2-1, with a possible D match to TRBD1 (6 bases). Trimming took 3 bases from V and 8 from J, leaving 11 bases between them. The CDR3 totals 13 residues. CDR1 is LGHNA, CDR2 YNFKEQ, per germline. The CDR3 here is CASSHTGSDEQFF. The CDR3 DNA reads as TGTGCCAGCAGCCACACAGGGTCGGATGAGCAGTTCTTC.

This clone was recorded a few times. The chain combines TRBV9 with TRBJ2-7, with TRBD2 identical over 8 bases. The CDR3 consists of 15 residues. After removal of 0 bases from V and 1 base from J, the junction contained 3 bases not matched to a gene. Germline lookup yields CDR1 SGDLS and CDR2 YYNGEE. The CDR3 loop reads CASSVGLAGSYEQYF. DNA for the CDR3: TGTGCCAGCAGCGTAGGCTTAGCGGGATCCTACGAGCAGTACTTC.

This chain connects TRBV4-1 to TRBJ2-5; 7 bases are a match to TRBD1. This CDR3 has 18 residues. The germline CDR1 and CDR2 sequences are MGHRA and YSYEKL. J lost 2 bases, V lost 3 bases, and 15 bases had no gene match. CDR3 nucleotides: TGCGCCAGCAGCCAGAGGACCGTCACCGGGACAGTTCAAGAGACCCAGTACTTC. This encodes CASSQRTVTGTVQETQYF.

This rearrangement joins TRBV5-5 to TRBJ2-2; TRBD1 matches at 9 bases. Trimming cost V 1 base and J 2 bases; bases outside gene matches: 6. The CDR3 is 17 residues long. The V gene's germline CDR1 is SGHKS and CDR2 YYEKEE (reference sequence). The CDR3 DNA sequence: TGTGCCAGCAGCTTGCCGGGACAGGGAGTTAACACCGGGGAGCTGTTTTTT. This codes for CASSLPGQGVNTGELFF.

Here the CDR3 reads CSASNPTQYF. The CDR3 nucleotides are TGCAGTGCTAGTAATCCTACGCAGTATTTT. The chain combines TRBV20-1 with TRBJ2-3; D unclear. Trimming removed 3 bases from V and 8 bases from J, with 6 bases in between. From germline, CDR1 is DFQATT and CDR2 SNEGSKA (reference sequence). The CDR3 loop spans 10 amino acids.

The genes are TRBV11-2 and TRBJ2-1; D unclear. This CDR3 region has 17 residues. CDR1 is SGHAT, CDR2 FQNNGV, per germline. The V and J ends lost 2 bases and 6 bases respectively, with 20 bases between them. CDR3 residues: CASSLLRLLRRVNEQFF. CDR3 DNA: TGTGCCAGCAGCTTACTGAGGTTACTTCGACGGGTCAATGAGCAGTTCTTC.

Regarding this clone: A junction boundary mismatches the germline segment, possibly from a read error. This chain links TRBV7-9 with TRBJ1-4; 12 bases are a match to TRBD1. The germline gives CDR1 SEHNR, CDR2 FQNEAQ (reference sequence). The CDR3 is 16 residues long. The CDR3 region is CSSSFGIGTGGEKLFF. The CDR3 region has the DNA TGTTCCAGCAGCTTTGGCATAGGGACAGGGGGCGAAAAACTGTTTTTT.

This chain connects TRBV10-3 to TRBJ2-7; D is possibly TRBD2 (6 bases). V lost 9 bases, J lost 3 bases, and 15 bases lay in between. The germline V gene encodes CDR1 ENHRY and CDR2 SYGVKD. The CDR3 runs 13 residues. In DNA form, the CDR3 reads TGTGCCATATGGGGTGGGACTTTCTACGAGCAGTACTTC. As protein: CAIWGGTFYEQYF.

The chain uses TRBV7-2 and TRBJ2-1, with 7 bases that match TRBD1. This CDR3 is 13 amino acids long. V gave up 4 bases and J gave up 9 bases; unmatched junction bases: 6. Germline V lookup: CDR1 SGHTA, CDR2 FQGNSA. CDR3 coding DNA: TGTGCCAGCAGCTACAATCCAGGGGGTGAGCAGTTCTTC. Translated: CASSYNPGGEQFF.

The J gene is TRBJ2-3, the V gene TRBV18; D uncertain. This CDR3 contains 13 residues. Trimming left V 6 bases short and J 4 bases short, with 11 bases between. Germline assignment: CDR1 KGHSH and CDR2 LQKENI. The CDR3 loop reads CASSSSRSDTQYF. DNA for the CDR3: TGTGCCAGCTCCTCTTCTAGGTCAGATACGCAGTATTTT. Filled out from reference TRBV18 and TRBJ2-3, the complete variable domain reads NAGVMQNPRHLVRRRGQEARLRCSPMKGHSHVYWYRQLPEEGLKFMVYLQKENIIDESGMPKERFSAEFPKEGPSILRIQQVVRGDSAAYFCASSSSRSDTQYFGPGTRLTVL.

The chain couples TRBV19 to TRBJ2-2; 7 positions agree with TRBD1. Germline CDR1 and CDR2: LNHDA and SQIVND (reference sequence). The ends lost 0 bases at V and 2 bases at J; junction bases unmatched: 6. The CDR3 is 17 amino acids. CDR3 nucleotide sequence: TGTGCCAGTAGTATAGACCACAGACAGGGTAACACCGGGGAGCTGTTTTTT. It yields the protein CASSIDHRQGNTGELFF.

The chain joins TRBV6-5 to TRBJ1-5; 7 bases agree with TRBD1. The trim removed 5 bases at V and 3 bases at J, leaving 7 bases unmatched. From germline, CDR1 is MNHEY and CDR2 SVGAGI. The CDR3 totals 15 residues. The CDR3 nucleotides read TGTGCCAGCAGTCCTGGACAGGAATACAATCAGCCCCAGCATTTT. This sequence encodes CASSPGQEYNQPQHF.

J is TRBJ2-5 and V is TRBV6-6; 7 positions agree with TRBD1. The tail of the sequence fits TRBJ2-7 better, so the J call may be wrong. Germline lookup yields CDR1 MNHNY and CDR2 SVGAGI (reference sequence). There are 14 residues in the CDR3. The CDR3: CASSGTASSYEQYF. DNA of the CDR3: TGTGCCAGCAGTGGGACAGCCAGTTCCTACGAGCAGTACTTC.

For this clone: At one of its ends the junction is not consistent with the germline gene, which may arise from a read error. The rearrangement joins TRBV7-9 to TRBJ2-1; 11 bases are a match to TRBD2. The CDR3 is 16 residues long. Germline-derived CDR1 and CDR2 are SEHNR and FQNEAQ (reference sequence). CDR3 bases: TGTTCCAGCAGCCTGCTGACTAGCGGGACCTACAATGAGCAGTTCTTC. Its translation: CSSSLLTSGTYNEQFF.

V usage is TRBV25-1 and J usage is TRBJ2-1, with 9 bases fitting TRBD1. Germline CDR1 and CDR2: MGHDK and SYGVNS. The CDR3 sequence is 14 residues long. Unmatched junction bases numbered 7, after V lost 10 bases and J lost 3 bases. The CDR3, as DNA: TGTGCCACTTCTTCGGGACAGGGCTACAATGAGCAGTTCTTC. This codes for CATSSGQGYNEQFF.

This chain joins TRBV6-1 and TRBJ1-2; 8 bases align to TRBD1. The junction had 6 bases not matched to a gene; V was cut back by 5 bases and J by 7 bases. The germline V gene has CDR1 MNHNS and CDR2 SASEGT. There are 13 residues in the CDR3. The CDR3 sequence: CASSSTGGFGYTF. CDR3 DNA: TGTGCCAGCAGTTCAACAGGGGGTTTTGGCTACACCTTC.

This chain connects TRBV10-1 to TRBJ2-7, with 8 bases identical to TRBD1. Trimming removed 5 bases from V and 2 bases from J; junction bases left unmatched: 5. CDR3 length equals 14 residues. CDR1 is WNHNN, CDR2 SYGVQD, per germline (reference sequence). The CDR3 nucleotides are TGCGCCAGCAGTCCAGGGGGCGATACCTACGAGCAGTACTTC. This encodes CASSPGGDTYEQYF.

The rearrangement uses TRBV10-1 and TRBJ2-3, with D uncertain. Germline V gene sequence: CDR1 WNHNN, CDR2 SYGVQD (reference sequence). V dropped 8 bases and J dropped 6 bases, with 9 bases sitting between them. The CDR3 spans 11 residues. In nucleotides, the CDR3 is TGCGCCAGCTCCCGAGAGGATACGCAGTATTTT. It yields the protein CASSREDTQYF.